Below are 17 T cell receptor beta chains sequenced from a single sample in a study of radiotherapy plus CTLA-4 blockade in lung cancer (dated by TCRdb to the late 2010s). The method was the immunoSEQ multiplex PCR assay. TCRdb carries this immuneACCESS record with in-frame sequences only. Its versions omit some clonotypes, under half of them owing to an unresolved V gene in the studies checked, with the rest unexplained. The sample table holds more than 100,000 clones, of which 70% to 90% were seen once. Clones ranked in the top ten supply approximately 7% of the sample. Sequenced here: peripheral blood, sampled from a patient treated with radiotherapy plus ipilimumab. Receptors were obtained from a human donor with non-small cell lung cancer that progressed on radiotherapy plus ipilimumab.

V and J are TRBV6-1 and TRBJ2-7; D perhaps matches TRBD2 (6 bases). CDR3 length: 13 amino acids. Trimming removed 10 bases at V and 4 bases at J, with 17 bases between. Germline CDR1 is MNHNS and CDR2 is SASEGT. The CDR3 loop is CATGGGGWYEQYF. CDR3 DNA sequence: TGTGCCACCGGGGGAGGAGGATGGTACGAGCAGTACTTC.

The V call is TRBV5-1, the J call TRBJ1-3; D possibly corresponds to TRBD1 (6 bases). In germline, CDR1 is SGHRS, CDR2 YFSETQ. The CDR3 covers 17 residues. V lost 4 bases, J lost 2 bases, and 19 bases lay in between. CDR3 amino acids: CASSRGIDQGPGNTIYF. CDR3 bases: TGCGCCAGCAGCCGGGGTATCGACCAGGGGCCTGGAAACACCATATATTTT. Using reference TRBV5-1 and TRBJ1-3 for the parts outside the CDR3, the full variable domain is KAGVTQTPRYLIKTRGQQVTLSCSPISGHRSVSWYQQTPGQGLQFLFEYFSETQRNKGNFPGRFSGRQFSNSRSEMNVSTLELGDSALYLCASSRGIDQGPGNTIYFGEGSWLTVV.

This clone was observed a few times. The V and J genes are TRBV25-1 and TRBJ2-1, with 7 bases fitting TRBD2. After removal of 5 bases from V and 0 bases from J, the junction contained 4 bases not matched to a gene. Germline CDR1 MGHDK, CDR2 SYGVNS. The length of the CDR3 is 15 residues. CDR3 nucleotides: TGTGCCAGCAGTTGGACTAGAAGCTCCTACAATGAGCAGTTCTTC. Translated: CASSWTRSSYNEQFF. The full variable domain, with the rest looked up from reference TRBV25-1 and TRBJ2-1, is EADIYQTPRYLVIGTGKKITLECSQTMGHDKMYWYQQDPGMELHLIHYSYGVNSTEKGDLSSESTVSRIRTEHFPLTLESARPSHTSQYLCASSWTRSSYNEQFFGPGTRLTVL.

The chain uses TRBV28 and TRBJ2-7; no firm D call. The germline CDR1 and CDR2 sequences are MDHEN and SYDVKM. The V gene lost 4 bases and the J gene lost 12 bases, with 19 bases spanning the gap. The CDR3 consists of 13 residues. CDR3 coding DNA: TGTGCCAGCAGTTCAAACCCGGCCTTGAGTACGTACTTC. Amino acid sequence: CASSSNPALSTYF. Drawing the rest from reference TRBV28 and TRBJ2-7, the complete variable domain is DVKVTQSSRYLVKRTGEKVFLECVQDMDHENMFWYRQDPGLGLRLIYFSYDVKMKEKGDIPEGYSVSREKKERFSLILESASTNQTSMYLCASSSNPALSTYFGPGTRLTVT.

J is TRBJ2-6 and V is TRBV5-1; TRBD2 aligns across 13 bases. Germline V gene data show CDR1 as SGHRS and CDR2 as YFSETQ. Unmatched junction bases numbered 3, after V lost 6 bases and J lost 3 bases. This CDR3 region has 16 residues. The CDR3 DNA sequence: TGCGCCAGCACAAGACTAGCGGGAGGTGGGGCCAACGTCCTGACTTTC. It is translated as CASTRLAGGGANVLTF. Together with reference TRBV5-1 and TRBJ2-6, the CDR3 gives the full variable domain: KAGVTQTPRYLIKTRGQQVTLSCSPISGHRSVSWYQQTPGQGLQFLFEYFSETQRNKGNFPGRFSGRQFSNSRSEMNVSTLELGDSALYLCASTRLAGGGANVLTFGAGSRLTVL.

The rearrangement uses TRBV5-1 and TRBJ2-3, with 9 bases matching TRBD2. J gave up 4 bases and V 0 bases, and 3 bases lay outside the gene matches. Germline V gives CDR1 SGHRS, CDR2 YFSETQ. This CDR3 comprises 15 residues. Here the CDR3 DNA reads TGCGCCAGCAGCTTGGCCGGCGGGAGGGCAGATACGCAGTATTTT. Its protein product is CASSLAGGRADTQYF.

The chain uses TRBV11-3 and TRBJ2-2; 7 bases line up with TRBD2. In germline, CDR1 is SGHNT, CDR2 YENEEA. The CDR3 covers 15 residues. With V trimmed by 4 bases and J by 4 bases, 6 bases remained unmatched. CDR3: CASSYAGGSTGELFF. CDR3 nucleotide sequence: TGTGCCAGCAGCTACGCCGGGGGGAGCACCGGGGAGCTGTTTTTT. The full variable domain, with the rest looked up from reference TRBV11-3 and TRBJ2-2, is EAGVVQSPRYKIIEKKQPVAFWCNPISGHNTLYWYLQNLGQGPELLIRYENEEAVDDSQLPKDRFSAERLKGVDSTLKIQPAELGDSAVYLCASSYAGGSTGELFFGEGSRLTVL.

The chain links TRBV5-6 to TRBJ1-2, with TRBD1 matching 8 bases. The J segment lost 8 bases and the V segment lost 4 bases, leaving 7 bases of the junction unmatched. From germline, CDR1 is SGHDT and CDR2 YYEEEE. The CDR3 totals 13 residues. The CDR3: CASSPTGVRGYTF. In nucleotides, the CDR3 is TGTGCCAGCAGCCCGACAGGGGTCCGCGGCTACACCTTC.

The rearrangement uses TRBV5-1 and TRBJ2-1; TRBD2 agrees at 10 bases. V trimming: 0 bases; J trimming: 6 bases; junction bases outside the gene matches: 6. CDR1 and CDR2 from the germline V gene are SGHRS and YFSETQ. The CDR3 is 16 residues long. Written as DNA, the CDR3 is TGCGCCAGCAGCTTGGCCCTAAGACTAGCGGGCAATGAGCAGTTCTTC. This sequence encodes CASSLALRLAGNEQFF.

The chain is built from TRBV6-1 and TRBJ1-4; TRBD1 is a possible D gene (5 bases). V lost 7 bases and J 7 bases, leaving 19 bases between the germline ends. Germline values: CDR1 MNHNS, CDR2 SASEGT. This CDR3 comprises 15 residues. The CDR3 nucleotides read TGTGCCAGCACCCTGGCATGGGCAGGGCCTGAAAAACTGTTTTTT. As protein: CASTLAWAGPEKLFF.

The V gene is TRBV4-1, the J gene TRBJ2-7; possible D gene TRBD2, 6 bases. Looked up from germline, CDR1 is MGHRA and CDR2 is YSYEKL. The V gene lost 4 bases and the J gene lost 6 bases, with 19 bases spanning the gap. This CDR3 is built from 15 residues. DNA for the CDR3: TGCGCCAGCAGCCGCGTTCCGGGACTCGAGGTCGAGCAGTACTTC. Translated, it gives CASSRVPGLEVEQYF.

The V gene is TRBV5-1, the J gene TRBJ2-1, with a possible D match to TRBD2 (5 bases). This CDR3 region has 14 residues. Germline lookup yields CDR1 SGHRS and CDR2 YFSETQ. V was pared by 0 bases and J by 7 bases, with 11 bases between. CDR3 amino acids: CASSLGGSTNEQFF. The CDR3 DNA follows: TGCGCCAGCAGCTTGGGCGGGTCCACAAATGAGCAGTTCTTC.

The CDR3 nucleotides are TGTGCCAGCAGCCCTGGGGGGGCCTCTGGAAACACCATATATTTT. This encodes CASSPGGASGNTIYF. This rearrangement joins TRBV27 to TRBJ1-3, with a weak D call TRBD1 (6 bases). V was cut by 6 bases and J by 0 bases, with 12 bases left in between. Germline assignment: CDR1 MNHEY and CDR2 SMNVEV (reference sequence). The CDR3 spans 15 residues.

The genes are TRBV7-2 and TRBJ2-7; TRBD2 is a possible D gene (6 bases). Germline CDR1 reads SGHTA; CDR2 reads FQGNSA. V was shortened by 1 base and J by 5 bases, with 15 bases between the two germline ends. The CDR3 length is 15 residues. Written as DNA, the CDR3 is TGTGCCAGCAGCTTAGTCGTTAGCGGATACAACGAGCAGTACTTC. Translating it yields CASSLVVSGYNEQYF. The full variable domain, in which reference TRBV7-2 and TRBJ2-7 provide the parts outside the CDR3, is GAGVSQSPSNKVTEKGKDVELRCDPISGHTALYWYRQSLGQGLEFLIYFQGNSAPDKSGLPSDRFSAERTGGSVSTLTIQRTQQEDSAVYLCASSLVVSGYNEQYFGPGTRLTVT.

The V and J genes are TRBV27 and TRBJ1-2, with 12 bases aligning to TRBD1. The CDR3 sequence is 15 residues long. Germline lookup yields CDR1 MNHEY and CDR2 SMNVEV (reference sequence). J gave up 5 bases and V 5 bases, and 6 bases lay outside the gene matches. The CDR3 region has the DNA TGTGCCAGCAGTGTGGGACAGGGGGCGTTTTATGGCTACACCTTC. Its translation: CASSVGQGAFYGYTF.

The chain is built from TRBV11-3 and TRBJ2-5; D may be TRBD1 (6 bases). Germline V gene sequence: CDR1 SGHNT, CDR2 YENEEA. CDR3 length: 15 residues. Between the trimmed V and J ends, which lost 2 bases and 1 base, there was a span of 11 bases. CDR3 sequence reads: CASSLQGQSQETQYF. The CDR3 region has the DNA TGTGCCAGCAGCTTACAAGGACAGTCCCAAGAGACCCAGTACTTC.

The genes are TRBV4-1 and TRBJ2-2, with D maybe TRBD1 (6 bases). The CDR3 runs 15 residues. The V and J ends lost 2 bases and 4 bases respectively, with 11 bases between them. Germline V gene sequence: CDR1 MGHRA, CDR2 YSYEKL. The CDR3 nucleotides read TGCGCCAGCAGCCAAAAGGACAGAAGCACCGGGGAGCTGTTTTTT. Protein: CASSQKDRSTGELFF.